The 21 T cell receptor beta chains given below trace back to one sample, sequenced in a study of technical replicates of blood from a few donors. Here immunoSEQ multiplex PCR was the method, and the copy in TCRdb shows in-frame clones only, minus some. This repertoire shows roughly 100,000 clones, under 96% found once; its top ten account for 0.2% to 0.25%. Source material: T cells isolated from PBMCs. The receptor set was obtained from a human donor in good health.

The chain uses TRBV4-1 and TRBJ2-7; 9 nucleotides line up with TRBD1. The junction had 9 bases not matched to a gene; V was cut back by 3 bases and J by 3 bases. Germline CDR1 MGHRA, CDR2 YSYEKL. The CDR3 is 16 residues long. The CDR3 loop reads CASSHGTGTMIYEQYF. CDR3 nucleotides: TGCGCCAGCAGCCACGGGACAGGGACGATGATCTACGAGCAGTACTTC.

This clone appeared a few times. The chain joins TRBV4-1 to TRBJ1-2; weak D call: TRBD1 (5 bases). V was trimmed by 1 base and J by 7 bases, leaving 10 bases between them. The CDR3 is 13 residues long. Per the germline V gene, CDR1 is MGHRA and CDR2 is YSYEKL. The chain's CDR3 is CASSQVNRPGYTF. The CDR3 nucleotides are TGCGCCAGCAGCCAAGTCAACAGGCCTGGCTACACCTTC.

This chain links TRBV6-1 with TRBJ2-7; D ambiguous. The germline V and J ends were trimmed by 1 base and 3 bases, with 10 bases remaining between them. Germline V gene lookup returns CDR1 MNHNS and CDR2 SASEGT. The CDR3 length is 14 residues. The CDR3 region is CASSEVGTYYEQYF. In DNA, the CDR3 is TGTGCCAGCAGTGAAGTGGGCACATACTACGAGCAGTACTTC.

The rearrangement uses TRBV5-1 and TRBJ1-3, with 8 bases lining up with TRBD1. Trimming cost V 4 bases and J 8 bases; bases outside gene matches: 8. This CDR3 comprises 14 residues. In germline, CDR1 is SGHRS, CDR2 YFSETQ. CDR3 residues: CASSPRTGRDTIYF. CDR3 DNA sequence: TGCGCCAGCAGCCCTCGGACAGGGAGGGACACCATATATTTT.

The chain combines TRBV27 with TRBJ1-1; no clear D gene. V was shortened by 5 bases and J by 4 bases, with 17 bases between the two germline ends. CDR1 and CDR2 (germline): MNHEY, SMNVEV (reference sequence). This CDR3 has 15 residues. This CDR3 reads CASSVGVSRITEAFF. CDR3 DNA: TGTGCCAGCAGTGTCGGGGTGAGTAGGATCACTGAAGCTTTCTTT.

The chain uses TRBV28 and TRBJ2-2; D is unresolved. V was cut by 3 bases and J by 5 bases, with 7 bases left in between. The length of the CDR3 is 13 residues. Germline CDR1 and CDR2: MDHEN and SYDVKM. The DNA for the CDR3 is TGTGCCAGCAGTTTCGGGTTTACCGGGGAGCTGTTTTTT. As protein: CASSFGFTGELFF.

CDR3: CASSLSLRLAGMGDTQYF. DNA of the CDR3: TGTGCCAGCAGTTTATCCCTACGACTAGCGGGAATGGGAGATACGCAGTATTTT. The rearrangement joins TRBV27 to TRBJ2-3; 11 nucleotides align to TRBD2. The CDR3 is made up of 18 amino acids. Losses at the gene ends were 0 bases for V and 5 bases for J; bases not matched to a gene: 10. The germline gives CDR1 MNHEY, CDR2 SMNVEV (reference sequence).

J is TRBJ2-7 and V is TRBV19; D is unresolved. The CDR3 length is 14 residues. Trimming removed 1 base from V and 1 base from J, with 8 bases in between. From germline, CDR1 is LNHDA and CDR2 SQIVND (reference sequence). CDR3 coding DNA: TGTGCCAGTAGTATAGGTGCAGGTTCCTACGAGCAGTACTTC. Its translation is CASSIGAGSYEQYF.

This clone was recorded only once. The V call is TRBV7-9, the J call TRBJ2-5; 7 bases are shared with TRBD1. The V gene end was trimmed by 7 bases and the J gene end by 2 bases; junction bases not matched to a gene: 10. The CDR3 loop spans 15 amino acids. CDR1 is SEHNR, CDR2 FQNEAQ, per germline (reference sequence). The CDR3 sequence is CASNPPGQRQETQYF. CDR3 DNA sequence: TGTGCCAGCAATCCACCGGGACAGAGACAAGAGACCCAGTACTTC.

The V call is TRBV2, the J call TRBJ1-6, with no clear D. V shed 6 bases and J shed 10 bases, with 10 bases lying between them. This CDR3 comprises 12 residues. Germline V gives CDR1 SNHLY, CDR2 FYNNEI. CDR3 nucleotide sequence: TGTGCCAGCAGCGTAGAACTGTCACCCCTCCACTTT. It yields the protein CASSVELSPLHF.

The genes are TRBV28 and TRBJ1-3, with a tentative D call TRBD1 (5 bases). Germline V CDR1 and CDR2: MDHEN, SYDVKM. V was trimmed by 6 bases and J by 0 bases, leaving 15 bases between them. CDR3 size: 16 residues. Written as DNA, the CDR3 is TGTGCCAGCAGACTATTACAGGCGAACTCTGGAAACACCATATATTTT. It yields the protein CASRLLQANSGNTIYF.

This sequence joins TRBV7-9 and TRBJ2-1; possibly TRBD1 for D (6 bases). CDR3 size: 15 residues. With 1 base removed from V and 4 bases from J, the gap between germline ends came to 11 bases. Per germline, CDR1 SEHNR and CDR2 FQNEAQ (reference sequence). The DNA for the CDR3 is TGTGCCAGCAGCTTAGGGGGGCGCGGGTACAATGAGCAGTTCTTC. Translated, it gives CASSLGGRGYNEQFF.

V is TRBV27 and J is TRBJ2-3, with 13 bases that match TRBD2. The CDR3 has 18 amino acids. Trimming cost V 4 bases and J 4 bases; bases outside gene matches: 11. The germline V gene has CDR1 MNHEY and CDR2 SMNVEV (reference sequence). CDR3 loop: CASSSLWGTSGIPDTQYF. As DNA, the CDR3 is TGTGCCAGCAGTTCATTATGGGGGACTAGCGGGATACCAGATACGCAGTATTTT.

CDR3 coding DNA: TGTGCCAGCAAGTCTCCTAGCGGAATCACCGGGGAGCTGTTTTTT. Protein sequence: CASKSPSGITGELFF. V and J are TRBV2 and TRBJ2-2, with 7 bases lining up with TRBD2. The J segment lost 4 bases and the V segment lost 7 bases, leaving 9 bases of the junction unmatched. The length of the CDR3 is 15 residues. Germline loops: CDR1 SNHLY, CDR2 FYNNEI.

Note on this clone: Distinct nucleotide sequences in the sample also encode this CDR3. The chain couples TRBV6-6 to TRBJ1-2; TRBD1 matches 7 bases. J was trimmed by 4 bases and V by 3 bases; bases with no gene match: 11. CDR3 length: 16 residues. Per germline, CDR1 MNHNY and CDR2 SVGAGI (reference sequence). CDR3 bases: TGTGCCAGCAGTTATGATCGACAGGGAACCCCCTATGGCTACACCTTC. Translated: CASSYDRQGTPYGYTF.

Worth noting for this clone: Different DNA sequences within this sample yield the same CDR3. The rearrangement joins TRBV9 to TRBJ2-3; 7 bases agree with TRBD2. CDR1 and CDR2 (germline): SGDLS, YYNGEE. J gave up 0 bases and V 2 bases, and 3 bases lay outside the gene matches. This CDR3 has 15 residues. The CDR3 loop is CASSVGGGSTDTQYF. In DNA, the CDR3 is TGTGCCAGCAGCGTGGGGGGGGGAAGCACAGATACGCAGTATTTT.

The V call is TRBV5-1, the J call TRBJ1-1, with D tentatively TRBD1 (6 bases). Germline CDR1 and CDR2: SGHRS and YFSETQ. The CDR3 length is 15 residues. Trimming took off 1 base at V and 1 base at J, with 11 bases between the two ends. For the CDR3, the DNA is TGCGCCAGCAGCTTGACAGGGAATTGGAACACTGAAGCTTTCTTT. This codes for CASSLTGNWNTEAFF.

This chain links TRBV18 with TRBJ1-1; 8 nucleotides line up with TRBD1. The CDR3 is made up of 14 amino acids. V dropped 2 bases and J dropped 5; count of bases not matched to a gene: 4. Per germline, CDR1 KGHSH and CDR2 LQKENI. The CDR3 spells CASSPLDRVTEAFF. Written as DNA, the CDR3 is TGTGCCAGCTCACCATTGGACAGGGTAACTGAAGCTTTCTTT.

The chain joins TRBV28 to TRBJ1-5, with a possible D match to TRBD1 (6 bases). V was cut by 7 bases and J by 0 bases, with 10 bases left in between. The germline V gene encodes CDR1 MDHEN and CDR2 SYDVKM. The CDR3 length is 14 residues. In DNA, the CDR3 is TGTGCCAGCAACCAGGACAGTAGCAATCAGCCCCAGCATTTT. This codes for CASNQDSSNQPQHF.

This chain's CDR3 is CASSSPGQTGETQYF. CDR3 DNA sequence: TGTGCCAGCAGTTCCCCGGGACAGACGGGGGAGACCCAGTACTTC. The chain couples TRBV27 to TRBJ2-5, with 7 bases aligning to TRBD1. Germline V lookup: CDR1 MNHEY, CDR2 SMNVEV (reference sequence). V was clipped by 4 bases and J by 5 bases; unmatched bases: 10. This CDR3 comprises 15 residues.

V and J are TRBV28 and TRBJ2-3, with D possibly being TRBD2 (6 bases). V dropped 5 bases and J dropped 1 base, with 10 bases sitting between them. Germline CDR1 is MDHEN and CDR2 is SYDVKM. This CDR3 has 14 residues. The CDR3 coding sequence is TGTGCCAGCAGTCAGGGACTCCGCACAGATACGCAGTATTTT. Its translation is CASSQGLRTDTQYF. Complete variable domain (other parts from reference TRBV28 and TRBJ2-3): DVKVTQSSRYLVKRTGEKVFLECVQDMDHENMFWYRQDPGLGLRLIYFSYDVKMKEKGDIPEGYSVSREKKERFSLILESASTNQTSMYLCASSQGLRTDTQYFGPGTRLTVL.